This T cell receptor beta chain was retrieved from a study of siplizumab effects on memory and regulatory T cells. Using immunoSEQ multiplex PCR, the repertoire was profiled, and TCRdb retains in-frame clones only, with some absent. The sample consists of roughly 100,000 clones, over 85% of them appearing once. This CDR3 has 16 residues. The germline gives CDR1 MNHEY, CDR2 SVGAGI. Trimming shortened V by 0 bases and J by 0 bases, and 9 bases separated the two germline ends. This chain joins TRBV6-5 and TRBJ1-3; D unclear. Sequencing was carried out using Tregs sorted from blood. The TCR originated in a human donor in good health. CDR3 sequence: CASSYSSHISGNTIYF. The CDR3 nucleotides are TGTGCCAGCAGTTACTCGTCCCACATCTCTGGAAACACCATATATTTT.